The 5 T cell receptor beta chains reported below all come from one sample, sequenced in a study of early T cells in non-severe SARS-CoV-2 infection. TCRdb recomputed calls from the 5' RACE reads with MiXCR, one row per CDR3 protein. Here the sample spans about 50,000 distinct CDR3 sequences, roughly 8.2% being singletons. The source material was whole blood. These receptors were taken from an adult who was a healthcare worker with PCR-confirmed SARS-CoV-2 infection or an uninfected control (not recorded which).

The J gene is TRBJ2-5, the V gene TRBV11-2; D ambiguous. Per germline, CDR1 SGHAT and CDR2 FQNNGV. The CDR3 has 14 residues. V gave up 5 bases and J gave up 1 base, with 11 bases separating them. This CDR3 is CASSPGARQETQYF. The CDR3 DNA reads TGTGCCAGCAGCCCAGGAGCGCGCCAAGAGACCCAGTACTTC. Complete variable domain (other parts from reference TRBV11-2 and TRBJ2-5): EAGVAQSPRYKIIEKRQSVAFWCNPISGHATLYWYQQILGQGPKLLIQFQNNGVVDDSQLPKDRFSAERLKGVDSTLKIQPAKLEDSAVYLCASSPGARQETQYFGPGTRLLVL.

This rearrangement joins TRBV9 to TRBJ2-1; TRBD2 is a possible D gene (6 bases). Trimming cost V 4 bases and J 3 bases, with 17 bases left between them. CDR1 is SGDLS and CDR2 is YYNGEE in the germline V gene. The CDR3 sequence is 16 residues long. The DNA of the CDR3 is TGTGCCAGCAGCCTCGAGGGAGGAGGAGTCTACAATGAGCAGTTCTTC. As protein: CASSLEGGGVYNEQFF.

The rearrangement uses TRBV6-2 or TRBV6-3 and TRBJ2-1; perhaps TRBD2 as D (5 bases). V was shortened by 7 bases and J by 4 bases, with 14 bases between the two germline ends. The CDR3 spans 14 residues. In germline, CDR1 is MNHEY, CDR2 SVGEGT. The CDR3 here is CASIQSGSYNEQFF. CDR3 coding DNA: TGTGCCAGCATACAAAGCGGTTCTTACAATGAGCAGTTCTTC.

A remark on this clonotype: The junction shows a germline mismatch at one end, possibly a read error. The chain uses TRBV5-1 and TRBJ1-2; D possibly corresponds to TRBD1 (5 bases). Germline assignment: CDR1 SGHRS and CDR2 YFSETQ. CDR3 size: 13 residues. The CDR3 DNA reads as TGCGCCAGCAGCCGGGGACTTAACTATGGCCACACCTTC. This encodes CASSRGLNYGHTF.

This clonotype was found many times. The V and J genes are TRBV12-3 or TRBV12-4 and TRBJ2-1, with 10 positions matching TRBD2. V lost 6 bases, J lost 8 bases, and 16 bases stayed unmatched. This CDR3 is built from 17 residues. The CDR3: CASRADGLADRMDEQFF. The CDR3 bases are TGTGCCAGCAGAGCTGACGGACTAGCGGACCGTATGGATGAGCAGTTCTTC.